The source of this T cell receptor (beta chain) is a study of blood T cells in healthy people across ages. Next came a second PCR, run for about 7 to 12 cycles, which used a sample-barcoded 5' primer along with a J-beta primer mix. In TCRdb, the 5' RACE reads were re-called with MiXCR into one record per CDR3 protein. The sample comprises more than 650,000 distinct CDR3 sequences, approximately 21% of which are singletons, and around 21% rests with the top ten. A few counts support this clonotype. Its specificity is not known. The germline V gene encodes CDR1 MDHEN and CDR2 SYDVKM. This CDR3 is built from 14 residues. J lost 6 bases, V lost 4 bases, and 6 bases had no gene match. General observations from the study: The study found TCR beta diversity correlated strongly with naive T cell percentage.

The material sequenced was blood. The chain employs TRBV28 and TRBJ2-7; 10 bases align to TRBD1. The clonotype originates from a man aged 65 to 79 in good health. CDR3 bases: TGTGCCAGCAGTTCCCCGGGGGACAGGGGCGAGCAGTACTTC. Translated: CASSSPGDRGEQYF.